Listed here are 18 T cell receptor beta chains from one sample, sequenced in a study of blood T cell repertoires in COVID-19 (TCRdb year 2020). Library generation was performed with the immunoSEQ multiplex PCR assay. TCRdb holds this immuneACCESS table with in-frame rearrangements only. Some clones are missing; in checked studies, unresolved V genes explain under half, and the rest has no known cause. The sample records approximately 150,000 clones, roughly 86% of which are singletons. The ten top clones hold about 15% of the sample. What was sequenced was peripheral blood. The source of these receptors is a human donor with acute or convalescent COVID-19. The donor label of this sample is uncertain.

The rearrangement links TRBV7-8 to TRBJ1-2, with TRBD1 as a possible D gene (5 bases). V lost 3 bases and J lost 0, with 14 bases in between. The CDR3 contains 16 residues. CDR1 is SGHVS, CDR2 FQNEAQ, per germline. The CDR3 DNA sequence: TGTGCCAGCAGCTTCGTAACAGGCCTAGCTAACTATGGCTACACCTTC. This codes for CASSFVTGLANYGYTF.

The chain employs TRBV19 and TRBJ2-7; TRBD2 is a possible D gene (6 bases). Germline CDR1 LNHDA, CDR2 SQIVND (reference sequence). The CDR3 is 14 residues long. V was cut by 4 bases and J by 8 bases, with 18 bases left in between. CDR3 bases: TGTGCCAGTAGTACCGACCCCCGGGACTGGAAGCAGTACTTC. Translation: CASSTDPRDWKQYF.

The genes are TRBV2 and TRBJ2-5; perhaps TRBD2 as D (6 bases). CDR3 size: 14 residues. The V and J ends lost 4 bases and 1 base respectively, with 10 bases between them. From germline, CDR1 is SNHLY and CDR2 FYNNEI. The CDR3 loop is CASSGRAFQETQYF. The CDR3 DNA sequence: TGTGCCAGCAGTGGGAGGGCGTTCCAAGAGACCCAGTACTTC.

The chain employs TRBV25-1 and TRBJ1-2, with D maybe TRBD1 (6 bases). V dropped 4 bases and J dropped 8 bases, with 17 bases sitting between them. CDR1 and CDR2 from the germline V gene are MGHDK and SYGVNS. There are 14 residues in the CDR3. Written as DNA, the CDR3 is TGTGCCAGCAGTGGACAACAGGGAGTGGACGGCTACACCTTC. This sequence encodes CASSGQQGVDGYTF.

This clone was recorded only once. The gene calls are TRBV3-1 (or the pseudogene TRBV3-2) and TRBJ2-2, with no clear D. The CDR3 loop spans 12 amino acids. Germline loops: CDR1 LGHDT, CDR2 YNNKEL (reference sequence). V was trimmed by 4 bases and J by 7 bases, leaving 7 bases between them. DNA of the CDR3: TGTGCCAGCAGCCTTTCTGTCGGGGAGCTGTTTTTT. It encodes CASSLSVGELFF.

The chain is built from TRBV7-2 and TRBJ1-1; D perhaps matches TRBD1 (5 bases). Trimming cost V 2 bases and J 8 bases, with 15 bases left between them. Germline assignment: CDR1 SGHTA and CDR2 FQGNSA. The CDR3 runs to 14 residues. In nucleotides, the CDR3 is TGTGCCAGCAGCTTATGGCCGGGGGGAGGGGAAGCTTTCTTT. Encoded protein: CASSLWPGGGEAFF.

The rearrangement links TRBV2 to TRBJ1-6, with 10 bases matching TRBD1. V shed 4 bases and J 10 bases; nucleotides not matched to a gene: 4. Germline V gene lookup returns CDR1 SNHLY and CDR2 FYNNEI. The CDR3 runs to 14 residues. The CDR3 sequence: CASSVRDRGSPLHF. The CDR3 bases are TGTGCCAGCAGTGTTCGGGACAGGGGCTCACCCCTCCACTTT.

This clone was counted a few times. In the same sample, other DNA sequences code for this CDR3. J is TRBJ1-2 and V is TRBV7-2; no firm D call. The CDR3 extends over 12 amino acids. Germline CDR1 and CDR2: SGHTA and FQGNSA. The V end lost 1 base, the J end lost 5 bases, and 5 bases lay between the germline ends. The CDR3 loop is CASSLGEYGYTF. As DNA, the CDR3 is TGTGCCAGCAGCTTAGGAGAATATGGCTACACCTTC. The whole variable domain, remainder taken from reference TRBV7-2 and TRBJ1-2, is GAGVSQSPSNKVTEKGKDVELRCDPISGHTALYWYRQSLGQGLEFLIYFQGNSAPDKSGLPSDRFSAERTGGSVSTLTIQRTQQEDSAVYLCASSLGEYGYTFGSGTRLTVV.

The V gene is TRBV4-1, the J gene TRBJ2-3; 13 bases match TRBD2. The J segment lost 0 bases and the V segment lost 0 bases, leaving 0 bases of the junction unmatched. The germline gives CDR1 MGHRA, CDR2 YSYEKL. The CDR3 length is 17 residues. DNA of the CDR3: TGCGCCAGCAGCCAAGAGACTAGCGGGGGGAGCACAGATACGCAGTATTTT. Protein sequence: CASSQETSGGSTDTQYF.

The genes are TRBV6-4 and TRBJ1-1; D might be TRBD1 (5 bases). Trimming pared 5 bases from V and 4 bases from J, leaving 14 bases between. This CDR3 has 14 amino acids. CDR1 and CDR2 from the germline V gene are MRHNA and SNTAGT. The DNA of the CDR3 is TGTGCCAGCAGTCCAAATGGGGGAGGCACTGAAGCTTTCTTT. This encodes CASSPNGGGTEAFF.

V is TRBV30 and J is TRBJ1-2; D remains ambiguous. The length of the CDR3 is 13 residues. Germline assignment: CDR1 GTSNPN and CDR2 SVGIG (reference sequence). The germline V and J ends were trimmed by 2 bases and 0 bases, with 7 bases remaining between them. The CDR3 coding sequence is TGTGCCTGGAGTAAACAGACTAACTATGGCTACACCTTC. Translating gives CAWSKQTNYGYTF.

This clone appeared a few times. The rearrangement uses TRBV2 and TRBJ2-5; 7 nucleotides match TRBD1. CDR1 SNHLY and CDR2 FYNNEI come from the germline V gene. The V and J ends lost 7 bases and 5 bases, in that order; junction bases with no gene match: 13. The CDR3 runs 15 residues. The CDR3 DNA reads as TGTGCCAGCAACTCCGGGACAGCGAAGGGGGAGACCCAGTACTTC. It is translated as CASNSGTAKGETQYF.

The V call is TRBV7-2, the J call TRBJ1-2, with D perhaps matching TRBD1 (5 bases). Between the trimmed V and J ends, which lost 2 bases and 0 bases, there was a span of 10 bases. The CDR3 totals 15 residues. Germline CDR1 and CDR2: SGHTA and FQGNSA. CDR3 bases: TGTGCCAGCAGCTTATTAGGGGTAGCTAACTATGGCTACACCTTC. Protein: CASSLLGVANYGYTF.

The V and J genes are TRBV11-3 and TRBJ1-1, with D unresolved. The CDR3 is 13 residues long. The V and J ends lost 3 bases and 1 base respectively, with 6 bases between them. Germline loops: CDR1 SGHNT, CDR2 YENEEA. CDR3 amino acids: CASSFSGNTEAFF. CDR3 coding DNA: TGTGCCAGCAGCTTTTCGGGGAACACTGAAGCTTTCTTT.

The chain has TRBV23-1 and TRBJ1-2; no definite D call. TRBV23-1 is an ORF, and what it does is uncertain. The CDR3 has 10 residues. Between the trimmed V and J ends, which lost 6 bases and 3 bases, there was a span of 2 bases. The CDR3 sequence is CASSYYGYTF. The CDR3 nucleotides are TGCGCCAGCAGCTACTATGGCTACACCTTC.

This chain links TRBV7-9 with TRBJ1-2, with a tentative D call TRBD1 (6 bases). Per the germline V gene, CDR1 is SEHNR and CDR2 is FQNEAQ (reference sequence). The CDR3 runs to 12 residues. V lost 5 bases and J 8 bases, leaving 12 bases between the germline ends. Written as DNA, the CDR3 is TGTGCCAGCAGCCGCGACAGGATCGGCTACACCTTC. It yields the protein CASSRDRIGYTF.

The chain has TRBV12-2 and TRBJ1-2; TRBD1, the table's D call, was not compared with the DNA. TRBV12-2 is a known pseudogene. The CDR3 has 12 residues. The CDR3 loop is CASRGHQGGYTF. The CDR3 DNA is TGTGCAAGTCGCGGCCACCAGGGGGGCTACACCTTC.

This sequence joins TRBV6-5 and TRBJ2-2; a possible D gene is TRBD1 (5 bases). The CDR3 totals 16 residues. Trimming took 0 bases from V and 6 from J, leaving 14 bases between them. Germline-derived CDR1 and CDR2 are MNHEY and SVGAGI. The CDR3 loop is CASSYSGVAAPGELFF. The CDR3 DNA follows: TGTGCCAGCAGTTACTCAGGGGTTGCGGCTCCCGGGGAGCTGTTTTTT.